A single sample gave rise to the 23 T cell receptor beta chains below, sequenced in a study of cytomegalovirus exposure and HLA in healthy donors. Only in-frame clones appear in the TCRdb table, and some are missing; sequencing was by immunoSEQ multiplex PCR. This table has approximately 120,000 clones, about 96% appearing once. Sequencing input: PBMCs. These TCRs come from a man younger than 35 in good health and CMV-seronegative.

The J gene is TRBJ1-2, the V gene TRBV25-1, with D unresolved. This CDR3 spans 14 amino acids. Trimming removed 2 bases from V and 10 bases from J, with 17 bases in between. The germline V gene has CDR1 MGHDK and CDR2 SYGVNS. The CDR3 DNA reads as TGTGCCAGCAGTGAACTAATTGGGCAGATCGTCTACACCTTC. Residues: CASSELIGQIVYTF.

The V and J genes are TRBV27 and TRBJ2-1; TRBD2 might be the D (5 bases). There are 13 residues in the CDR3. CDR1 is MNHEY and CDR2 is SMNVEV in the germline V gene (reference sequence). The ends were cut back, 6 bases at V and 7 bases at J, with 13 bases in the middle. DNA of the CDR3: TGTGCCAGCAGCAGGACGCCGGGGAATGAGCAGTTCTTC. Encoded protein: CASSRTPGNEQFF.

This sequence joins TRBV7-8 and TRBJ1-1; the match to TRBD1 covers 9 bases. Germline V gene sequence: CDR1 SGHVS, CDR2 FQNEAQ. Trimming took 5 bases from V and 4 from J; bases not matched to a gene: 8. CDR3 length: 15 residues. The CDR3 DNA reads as TGTGCCAGCAGCCCGGGACAGGGTTCGGGCACTGAAGCTTTCTTT. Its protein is CASSPGQGSGTEAFF. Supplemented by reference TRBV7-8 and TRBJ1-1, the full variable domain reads GAGVSQSPRYKVAKRGQDVALRCDPISGHVSLFWYQQALGQGPEFLTYFQNEAQLDKSGLPSDRFFAERPEGSVSTLKIQRTQQEDSAVYLCASSPGQGSGTEAFFGQGTRLTVV.

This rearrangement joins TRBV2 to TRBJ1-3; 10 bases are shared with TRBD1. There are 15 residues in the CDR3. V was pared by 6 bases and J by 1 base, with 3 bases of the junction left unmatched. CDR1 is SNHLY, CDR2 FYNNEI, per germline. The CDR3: CASSWDRGSGNTIYF. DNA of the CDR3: TGTGCCAGCAGCTGGGACAGGGGTTCTGGAAACACCATATATTTT.

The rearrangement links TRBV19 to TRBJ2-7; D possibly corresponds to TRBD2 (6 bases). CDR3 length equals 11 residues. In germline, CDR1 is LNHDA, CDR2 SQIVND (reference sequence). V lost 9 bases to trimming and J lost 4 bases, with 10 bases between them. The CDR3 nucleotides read TGTGCCAGCTGGGGAGGATACGAGCAGTACTTC. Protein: CASWGGYEQYF.

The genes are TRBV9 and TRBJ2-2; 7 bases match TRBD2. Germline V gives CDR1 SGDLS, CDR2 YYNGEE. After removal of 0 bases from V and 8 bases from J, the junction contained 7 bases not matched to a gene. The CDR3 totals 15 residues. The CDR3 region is CASSVAQTGGGELFF. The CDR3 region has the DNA TGTGCCAGCAGCGTAGCCCAGACGGGAGGTGGGGAGCTGTTTTTT.

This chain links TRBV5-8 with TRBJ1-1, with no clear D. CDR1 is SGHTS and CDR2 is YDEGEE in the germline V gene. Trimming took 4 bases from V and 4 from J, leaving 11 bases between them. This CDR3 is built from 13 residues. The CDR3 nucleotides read TGTGCCAGCAGCCCAATAGTTGGCACTGAAGCTTTCTTT. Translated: CASSPIVGTEAFF. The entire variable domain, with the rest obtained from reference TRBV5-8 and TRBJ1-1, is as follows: EAGVTQSPTHLIKTRGQQATLRCSPISGHTSVYWYQQALGLGLQFLLWYDEGEERNRGNFPPRFSGRQFPNYSSELNVNALELEDSALYLCASSPIVGTEAFFGQGTRLTVV.

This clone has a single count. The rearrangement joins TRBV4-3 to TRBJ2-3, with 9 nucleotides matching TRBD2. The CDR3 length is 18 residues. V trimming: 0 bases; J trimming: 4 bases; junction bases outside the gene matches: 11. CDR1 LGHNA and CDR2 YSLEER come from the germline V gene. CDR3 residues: CASSQDRWAGGPPDTQYF. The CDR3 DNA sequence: TGCGCCAGCAGCCAAGATCGCTGGGCGGGAGGGCCCCCAGATACGCAGTATTTT.

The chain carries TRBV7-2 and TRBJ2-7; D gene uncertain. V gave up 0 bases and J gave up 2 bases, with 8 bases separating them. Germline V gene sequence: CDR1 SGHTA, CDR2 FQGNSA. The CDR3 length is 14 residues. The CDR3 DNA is TGTGCCAGCAGCTTAGCTATGGCCCCCTACGAGCAGTACTTC. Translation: CASSLAMAPYEQYF.

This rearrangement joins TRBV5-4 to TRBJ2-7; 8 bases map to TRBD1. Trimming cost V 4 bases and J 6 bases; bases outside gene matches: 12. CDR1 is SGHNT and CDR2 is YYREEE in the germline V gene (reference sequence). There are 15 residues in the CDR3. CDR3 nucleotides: TGTGCCAGCAGCCAAGGACAGGGAAGGGTTCTCGAGCAGTACTTC. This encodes CASSQGQGRVLEQYF.

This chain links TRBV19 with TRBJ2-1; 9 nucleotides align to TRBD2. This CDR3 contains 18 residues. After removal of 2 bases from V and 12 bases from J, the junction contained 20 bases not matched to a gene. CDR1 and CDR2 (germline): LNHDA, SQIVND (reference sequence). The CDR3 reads CASSIRPLSGSQLVGQFF. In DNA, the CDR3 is TGTGCCAGTAGTATACGCCCCCTTAGCGGGAGTCAATTAGTAGGGCAGTTCTTC.

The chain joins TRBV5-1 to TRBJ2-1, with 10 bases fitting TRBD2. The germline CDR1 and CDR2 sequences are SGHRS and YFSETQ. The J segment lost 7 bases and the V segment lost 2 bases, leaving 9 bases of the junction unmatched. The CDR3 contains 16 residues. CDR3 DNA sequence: TGCGCCAGCAGCTTCCAAAGCGGGAGGGTCTCTAATGAGCAGTTCTTC. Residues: CASSFQSGRVSNEQFF.

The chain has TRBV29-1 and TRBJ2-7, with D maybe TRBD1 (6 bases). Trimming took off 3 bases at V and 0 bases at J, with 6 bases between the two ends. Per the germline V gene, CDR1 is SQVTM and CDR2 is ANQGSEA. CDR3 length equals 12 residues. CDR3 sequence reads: CSVEDSSYEQYF. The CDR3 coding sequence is TGCAGCGTTGAGGACAGCTCCTACGAGCAGTACTTC.

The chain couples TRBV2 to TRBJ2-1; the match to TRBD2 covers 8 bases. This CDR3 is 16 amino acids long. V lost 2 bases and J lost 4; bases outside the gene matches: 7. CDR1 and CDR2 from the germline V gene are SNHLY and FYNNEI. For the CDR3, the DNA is TGTGCCAGCAGTGAATGGGTTACGGGAGGGTACAATGAGCAGTTCTTC. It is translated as CASSEWVTGGYNEQFF.

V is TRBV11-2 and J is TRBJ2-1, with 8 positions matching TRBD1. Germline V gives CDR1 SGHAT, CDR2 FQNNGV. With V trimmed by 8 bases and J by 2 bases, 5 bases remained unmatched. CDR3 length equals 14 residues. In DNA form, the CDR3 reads TGTGCCAGCGCAGGGGGCATGGCCTACAATGAGCAGTTCTTC. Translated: CASAGGMAYNEQFF.

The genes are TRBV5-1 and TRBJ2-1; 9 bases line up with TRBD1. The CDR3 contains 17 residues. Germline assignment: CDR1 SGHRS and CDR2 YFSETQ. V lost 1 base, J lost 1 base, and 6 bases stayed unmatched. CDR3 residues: CASSLLQGARSYNEQFF. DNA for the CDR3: TGCGCCAGCAGCTTGCTACAGGGGGCAAGGTCCTACAATGAGCAGTTCTTC.

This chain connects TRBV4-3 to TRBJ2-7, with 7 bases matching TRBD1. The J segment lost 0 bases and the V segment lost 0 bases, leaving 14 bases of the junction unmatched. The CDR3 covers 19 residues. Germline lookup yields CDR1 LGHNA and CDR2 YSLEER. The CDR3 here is CASSQDRAPVTGSSYEQYF. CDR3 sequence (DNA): TGCGCCAGCAGCCAAGATCGGGCCCCTGTGACAGGGAGCTCCTACGAGCAGTACTTC.

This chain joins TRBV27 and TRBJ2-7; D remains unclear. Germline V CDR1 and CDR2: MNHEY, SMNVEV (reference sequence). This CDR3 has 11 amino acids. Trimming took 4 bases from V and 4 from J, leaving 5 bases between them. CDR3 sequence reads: CASSSLYEQYF. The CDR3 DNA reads TGTGCCAGCAGTTCCCTGTACGAGCAGTACTTC.

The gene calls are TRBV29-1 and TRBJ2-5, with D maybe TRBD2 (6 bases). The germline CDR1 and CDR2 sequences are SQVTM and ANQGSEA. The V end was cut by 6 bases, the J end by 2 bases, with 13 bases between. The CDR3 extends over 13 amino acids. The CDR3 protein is CSVGGSGQETQYF. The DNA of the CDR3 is TGCAGCGTGGGGGGATCCGGGCAAGAGACCCAGTACTTC.

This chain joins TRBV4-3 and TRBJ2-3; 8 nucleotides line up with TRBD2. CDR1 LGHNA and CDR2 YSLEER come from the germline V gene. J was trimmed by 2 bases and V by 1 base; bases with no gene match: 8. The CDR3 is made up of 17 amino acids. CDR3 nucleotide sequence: TGCGCCAGCAGCCAAGCCAGCGGACTAGCCATCACAGATACGCAGTATTTT. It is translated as CASSQASGLAITDTQYF.

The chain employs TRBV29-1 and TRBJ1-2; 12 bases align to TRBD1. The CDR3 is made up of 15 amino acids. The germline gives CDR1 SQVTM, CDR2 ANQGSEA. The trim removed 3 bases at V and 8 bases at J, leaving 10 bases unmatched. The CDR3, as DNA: TGCAGCGTTGATATTCTGGGACAGGGGGCTGGGGGCTACACCTTC. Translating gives CSVDILGQGAGGYTF.

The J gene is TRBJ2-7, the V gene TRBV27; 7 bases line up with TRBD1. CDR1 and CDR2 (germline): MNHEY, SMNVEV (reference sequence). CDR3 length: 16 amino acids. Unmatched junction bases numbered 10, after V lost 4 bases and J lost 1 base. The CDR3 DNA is TGTGCCAGCAGTTACGTAGCAGGGGGATCGTCCTACGAGCAGTACTTC. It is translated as CASSYVAGGSSYEQYF.

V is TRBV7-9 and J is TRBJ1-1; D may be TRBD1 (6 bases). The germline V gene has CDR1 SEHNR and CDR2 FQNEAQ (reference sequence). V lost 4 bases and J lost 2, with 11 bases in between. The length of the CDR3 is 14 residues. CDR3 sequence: CASSWDTGNTEAFF. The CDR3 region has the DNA TGTGCCAGCAGCTGGGACACAGGCAACACTGAAGCTTTCTTT. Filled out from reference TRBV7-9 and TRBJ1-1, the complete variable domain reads DTGVSQNPRHKITKRGQNVTFRCDPISEHNRLYWYRQTLGQGPEFLTYFQNEAQLEKSRLLSDRFSAERPKGSFSTLEIQRTEQGDSAMYLCASSWDTGNTEAFFGQGTRLTVV.